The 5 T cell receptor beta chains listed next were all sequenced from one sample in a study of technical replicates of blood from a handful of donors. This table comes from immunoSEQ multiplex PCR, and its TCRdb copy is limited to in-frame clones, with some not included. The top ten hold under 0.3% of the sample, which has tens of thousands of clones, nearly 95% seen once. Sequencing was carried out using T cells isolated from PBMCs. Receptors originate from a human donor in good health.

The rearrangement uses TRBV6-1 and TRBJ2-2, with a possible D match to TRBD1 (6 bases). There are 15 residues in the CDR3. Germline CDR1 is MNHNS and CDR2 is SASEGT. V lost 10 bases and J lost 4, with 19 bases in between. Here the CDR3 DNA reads TGTGCCATAACGAGAGGGGGACCCTTCACCGGGGAGCTGTTTTTT. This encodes CAITRGGPFTGELFF.

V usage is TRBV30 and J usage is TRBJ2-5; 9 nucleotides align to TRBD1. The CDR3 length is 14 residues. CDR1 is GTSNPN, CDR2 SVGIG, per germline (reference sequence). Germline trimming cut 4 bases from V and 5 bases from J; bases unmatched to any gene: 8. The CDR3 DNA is TGTGCCTGGAATTCGGGACAGGGCGGGGAGACCCAGTACTTC. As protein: CAWNSGQGGETQYF.

The DNA for the CDR3 is TGTGCCAGCAGTCCGGAGCGGGGCTGGTCCTACGAGCAGTACTTC. Translated: CASSPERGWSYEQYF. The V gene is TRBV28, the J gene TRBJ2-7; 7 bases align to TRBD2. Germline V CDR1 and CDR2: MDHEN, SYDVKM. CDR3 length equals 15 residues. With 5 bases clipped from V and 1 base from J, the junction kept 8 bases outside the gene matches.

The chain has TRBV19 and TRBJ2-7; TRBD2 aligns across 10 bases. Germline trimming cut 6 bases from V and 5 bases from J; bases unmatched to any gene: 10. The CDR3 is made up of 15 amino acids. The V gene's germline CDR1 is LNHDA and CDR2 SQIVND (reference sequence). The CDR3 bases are TGTGCCAGTAGCCGTGGGAGCGGGAGGGTAAACGAGCAGTACTTC. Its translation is CASSRGSGRVNEQYF. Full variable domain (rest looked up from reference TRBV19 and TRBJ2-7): DGGITQSPKYLFRKEGQNVTLSCEQNLNHDAMYWYRQDPGQGLRLIYYSQIVNDFQKGDIAEGYSVSREKKESFPLTVTSAQKNPTAFYLCASSRGSGRVNEQYFGPGTRLTVT.

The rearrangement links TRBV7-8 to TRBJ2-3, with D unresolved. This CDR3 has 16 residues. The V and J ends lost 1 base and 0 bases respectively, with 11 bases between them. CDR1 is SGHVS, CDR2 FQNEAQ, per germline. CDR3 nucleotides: TGTGCCAGCAGCTTAGGTCTCGCGGCTAGCACAGATACGCAGTATTTT. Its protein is CASSLGLAASTDTQYF.